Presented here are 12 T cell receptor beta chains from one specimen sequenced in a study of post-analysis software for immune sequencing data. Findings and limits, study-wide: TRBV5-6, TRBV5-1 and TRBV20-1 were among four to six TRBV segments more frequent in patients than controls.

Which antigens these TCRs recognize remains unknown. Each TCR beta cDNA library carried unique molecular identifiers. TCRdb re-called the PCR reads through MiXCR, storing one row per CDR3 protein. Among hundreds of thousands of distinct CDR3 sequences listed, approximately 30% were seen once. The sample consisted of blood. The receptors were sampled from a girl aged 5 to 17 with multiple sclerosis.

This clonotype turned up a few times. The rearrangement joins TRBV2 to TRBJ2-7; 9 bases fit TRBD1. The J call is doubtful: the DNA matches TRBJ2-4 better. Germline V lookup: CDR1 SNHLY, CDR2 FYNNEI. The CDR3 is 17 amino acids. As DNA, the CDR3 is TGTGCCAGCAGTGAAGATCTCTGGGACAGGGTCCAAAACATTCAGTACTTC. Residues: CASSEDLWDRVQNIQYF.

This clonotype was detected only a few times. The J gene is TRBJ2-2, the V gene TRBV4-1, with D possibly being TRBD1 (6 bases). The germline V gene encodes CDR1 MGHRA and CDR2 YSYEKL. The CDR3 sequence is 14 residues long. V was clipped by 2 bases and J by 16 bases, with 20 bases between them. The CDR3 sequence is CASSQLVQGSDTFF. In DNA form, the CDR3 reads TGCGCCAGCAGCCAATTAGTACAGGGAAGTGATACGTTTTTT.

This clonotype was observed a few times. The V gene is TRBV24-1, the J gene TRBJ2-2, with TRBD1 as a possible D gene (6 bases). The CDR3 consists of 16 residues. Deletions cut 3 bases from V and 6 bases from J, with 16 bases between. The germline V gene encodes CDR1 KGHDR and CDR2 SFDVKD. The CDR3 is CATSDPGTPGAGELFF. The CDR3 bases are TGTGCCACCAGTGATCCCGGGACACCCGGGGCCGGGGAGCTGTTTTTT.

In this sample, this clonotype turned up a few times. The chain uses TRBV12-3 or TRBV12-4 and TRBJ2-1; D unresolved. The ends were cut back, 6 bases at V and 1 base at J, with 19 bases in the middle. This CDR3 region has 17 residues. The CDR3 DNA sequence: TGTGCCAGCAGCCAGCAGTCTCGCGTCCGGTCCTACAATGAGCAGTTCTTC. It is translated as CASSQQSRVRSYNEQFF.

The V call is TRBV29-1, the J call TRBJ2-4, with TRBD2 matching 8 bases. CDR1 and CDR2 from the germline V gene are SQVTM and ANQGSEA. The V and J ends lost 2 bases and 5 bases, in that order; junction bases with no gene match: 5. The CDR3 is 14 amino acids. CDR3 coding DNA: TGCAGCGTTGAAAAGAGCGGGAGAGAAAACATTCAGTACTTC. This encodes CSVEKSGRENIQYF. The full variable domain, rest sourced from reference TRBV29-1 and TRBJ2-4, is SAVISQKPSRDICQRGTSLTIQCQVDSQVTMMFWYRQQPGQSLTLIATANQGSEATYESGFVIDKFPISRPNLTFSTLTVSNMSPEDSSIYLCSVEKSGRENIQYFGAGTRLSVL.

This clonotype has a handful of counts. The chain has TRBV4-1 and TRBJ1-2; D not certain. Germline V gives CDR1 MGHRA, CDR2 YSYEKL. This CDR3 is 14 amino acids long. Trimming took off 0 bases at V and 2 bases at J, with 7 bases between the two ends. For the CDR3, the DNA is TGCGCCAGCAGCCAAGAAGAAGGAAACTATGGCTACACCTTC. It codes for CASSQEEGNYGYTF.

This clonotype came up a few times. Here the CDR3 reads CAISESSAGARQETQYF. In DNA, the CDR3 is TGTGCCATCAGTGAGTCGTCAGCGGGGGCGCGACAAGAGACCCAGTACTTC. This sequence joins TRBV10-3 and TRBJ2-5; 8 nucleotides line up with TRBD2. Germline CDR1 ENHRY, CDR2 SYGVKD. The CDR3 extends over 17 amino acids. V lost 0 bases and J lost 2; bases outside the gene matches: 8.

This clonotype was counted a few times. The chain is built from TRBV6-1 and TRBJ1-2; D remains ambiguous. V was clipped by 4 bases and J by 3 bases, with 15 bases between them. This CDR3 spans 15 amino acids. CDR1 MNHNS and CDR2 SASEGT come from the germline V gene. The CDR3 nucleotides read TGTGCCAGCAGTGTAGCACCTCAGAGGGACTATGGCTACACCTTC. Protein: CASSVAPQRDYGYTF.

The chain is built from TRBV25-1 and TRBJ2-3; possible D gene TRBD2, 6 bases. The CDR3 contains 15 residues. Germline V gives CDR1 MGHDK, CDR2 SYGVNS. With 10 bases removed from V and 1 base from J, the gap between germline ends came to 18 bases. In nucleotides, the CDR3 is TGTGCCACCCAGAATGGGGCTAGCGGCACAGATACGCAGTATTTT. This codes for CATQNGASGTDTQYF.

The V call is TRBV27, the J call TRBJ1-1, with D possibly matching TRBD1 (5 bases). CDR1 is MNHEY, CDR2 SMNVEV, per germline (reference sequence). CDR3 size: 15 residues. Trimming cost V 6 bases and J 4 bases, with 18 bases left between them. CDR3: CASSGQGVRSTEAFF. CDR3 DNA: TGTGCCAGCAGCGGACAAGGGGTGCGTAGCACTGAAGCTTTCTTT.

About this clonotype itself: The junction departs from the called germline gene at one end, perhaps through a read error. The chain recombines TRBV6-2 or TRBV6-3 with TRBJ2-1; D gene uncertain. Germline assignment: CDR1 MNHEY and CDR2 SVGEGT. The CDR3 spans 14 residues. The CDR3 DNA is TGTGCCAGCAGCCTATTCCGCTCCCACAATGAGCAGTTCTTC. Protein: CASSLFRSHNEQFF.

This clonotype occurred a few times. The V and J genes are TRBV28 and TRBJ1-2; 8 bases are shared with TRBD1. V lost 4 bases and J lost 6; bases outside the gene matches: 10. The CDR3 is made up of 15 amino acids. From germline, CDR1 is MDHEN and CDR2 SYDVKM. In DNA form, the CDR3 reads TGTGCCAGCAGTTCTTGGACAGGGCCGTCGAATGGCTACACCTTC. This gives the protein CASSSWTGPSNGYTF.